This T cell receptor (beta chain) stems from a study of control samples from healthy donors and cancer patients. The CDR3 extends over 19 amino acids. Looked up from germline, CDR1 is MDHEN and CDR2 is SYDVKM. V gave up 1 base and J gave up 0 bases, with 19 bases separating them. Assay: immunoSEQ multiplex PCR; the TCRdb copy retains only in-frame clones and omits some. The data show 150,000 or so clones, roughly 93% seen once. Sample: blood. The chain has TRBV28 and TRBJ1-5, with D tentatively TRBD1 (5 bases). The receptor comes from a man in his late teens or twenties in good health. The CDR3 sequence is CASSLFWQGDRFSNQPQHF. The CDR3 coding sequence is TGTGCCAGCAGTTTATTTTGGCAGGGCGATCGCTTTAGCAATCAGCCCCAGCATTTT.